These 18 T cell receptor beta chains share one sample of origin, sequenced in a study of T cells in Graves' hyperthyroidism and ophthalmopathy (dated by TCRdb to the late 2010s). The method behind the library was multiplex PCR. The listed sequencing device is Illumina HiSeq 2000. Amplification of TCR beta CDR3 regions was carried out from RNA transcripts. For the first round of RT-PCR on the TCR CDR3, the HTBI primer set was used together with the Qiagen OneStep RT-PCR kit. TCRdb cleaned the public reads at Q25 with fastp, built clones with MiXCR and kept in-frame beta chains. Each record represents a unique CDR3 protein, reported with the most common genes and DNA among its rows. The sample table shows roughly 400,000 distinct CDR3 sequences, and 11% to 15% are seen once. Together, the top ten hold 25% to 30% of the sample. Sequencing input: blood. Source of these receptors: a man aged 50-59 years with Graves' ophthalmopathy.

For this clonotype: A much larger clone differs from this one at a single base, so this may be a read error. The CDR3 DNA reads as TGTGCCAGCAGCTTATTGGCAGGGAAGGTTGAAGCTTTCTTT. As protein: CASSLLAGKVEAFF. This chain links TRBV7-9 with TRBJ1-1; a possible D gene is TRBD1 (5 bases). The germline gives CDR1 SEHNR, CDR2 FQNEAQ (reference sequence). The V gene lost 2 bases and the J gene lost 7 bases, with 14 bases spanning the gap. This CDR3 region has 14 residues.

This clonotype was counted at least ten times. The chain has TRBV30 and TRBJ1-6; no reliable D call. Germline V CDR1 and CDR2: GTSNPN, SVGIG (reference sequence). V dropped 5 bases and J dropped 0 bases, with 8 bases sitting between them. The CDR3 runs 14 residues. The CDR3 DNA follows: TGTGCCTGGGCACCCAGCTCCTATAATTCACCCCTCCACTTT. Encoded protein: CAWAPSSYNSPLHF.

This clonotype was counted ten times or more. The chain links TRBV12-3 or TRBV12-4 to TRBJ1-5; D may be TRBD1 (5 bases). The CDR3 runs 14 residues. With 6 bases removed from V and 4 bases from J, the gap between germline ends came to 13 bases. CDR3 nucleotide sequence: TGTGCCAGCAGGGCAGGGTCAGGGAATCAGCCCCAGCATTTT. Translation gives CASRAGSGNQPQHF.

The J gene is TRBJ2-1, the V gene TRBV20-1; D not certain. V dropped 5 bases and J dropped 6 bases, with 14 bases sitting between them. The CDR3 is made up of 13 amino acids. The V gene's germline CDR1 is DFQATT and CDR2 SNEGSKA (reference sequence). This CDR3 is CSAASGAGNEQFF. CDR3 nucleotide sequence: TGCAGTGCTGCGTCCGGTGCTGGCAATGAGCAGTTCTTC.

This clonotype was seen a few times. The V and J genes are TRBV7-9 and TRBJ1-1; TRBD1 is a possible D gene (5 bases). Trimming removed 0 bases from V and 11 bases from J, with 13 bases in between. The germline gives CDR1 SEHNR, CDR2 FQNEAQ (reference sequence). The CDR3 is made up of 13 amino acids. The CDR3: CASSLAQEGTAFF. The CDR3 nucleotides read TGTGCCAGCAGCTTAGCGCAAGAGGGGACGGCTTTCTTT.

The CDR3 loop is CATSRGFIGGSVYEQYF. The CDR3 nucleotides are TGTGCCACCAGCAGAGGGTTTATAGGCGGGAGCGTCTACGAGCAGTACTTC. V and J are TRBV15 and TRBJ2-7; 7 bases are shared with TRBD2. V gave up 1 base and J gave up 3 bases; unmatched junction bases: 12. Germline V CDR1 and CDR2: LNHNV, YYDKDF (reference sequence). This CDR3 region has 17 residues.

The V gene is TRBV24-1, the J gene TRBJ2-5; D possibly uses TRBD1 or TRBD2 (5 bases each). The length of the CDR3 is 15 residues. V was shortened by 4 bases and J by 4 bases, with 15 bases between the two germline ends. Germline V gene sequence: CDR1 KGHDR, CDR2 SFDVKD. CDR3 DNA sequence: TGTGCCACCAGTGAAGCTACAGGTGGGGGAGAGACCCAGTACTTC. It codes for CATSEATGGGETQYF.

The chain carries TRBV29-1 and TRBJ2-1; D is unclear. Trimming cost V 7 bases and J 4 bases, with 14 bases left between them. The V gene's germline CDR1 is SQVTM and CDR2 ANQGSEA. This CDR3 is 13 amino acids long. DNA of the CDR3: TGCAGCGCGGAAGGTGGATATTACAATGAGCAGTTCTTC. Its protein is CSAEGGYYNEQFF.

In its sample, this clonotype was seen many times. This rearrangement joins TRBV7-8 to TRBJ2-7; tentative D call: TRBD1 (6 bases). The CDR3 loop spans 13 amino acids. Trimming shortened V by 6 bases and J by 4 bases, and 13 bases separated the two germline ends. Germline V gene data show CDR1 as SGHVS and CDR2 as FQNEAQ. In nucleotides, the CDR3 is TGTGCCAGCAGGTATCGGACAGATTACGAGCAGTACTTC. Encoded protein: CASRYRTDYEQYF.

The table lists this clonotype with a few counts. This sequence joins TRBV28 and TRBJ2-4, with D possibly TRBD2 on 6 matching bases. The V gene's germline CDR1 is MDHEN and CDR2 SYDVKM. This CDR3 region has 12 residues. V gave up 6 bases and J gave up 13 bases, with 16 bases separating them. The CDR3 region is CASSQTREVQYF. The CDR3 nucleotides are TGTGCCAGCAGCCAAACCAGGGAGGTCCAGTACTTC.

This chain links TRBV9 with TRBJ2-7; a possible D gene is TRBD1 (5 bases). The CDR3 runs 13 residues. The V and J ends lost 2 bases and 6 bases respectively, with 12 bases between them. Germline V gene lookup returns CDR1 SGDLS and CDR2 YYNGEE. The CDR3 DNA sequence: TGTGCCAGCAGCGTGTATCCCCAGGGCGAGCAGTACTTC. Translation gives CASSVYPQGEQYF.

This clonotype was detected ten times or more. The chain has TRBV28 and TRBJ1-1, with TRBD1 as a possible D gene (5 bases). This CDR3 contains 14 residues. Germline loops: CDR1 MDHEN, CDR2 SYDVKM. The V end was cut by 5 bases, the J end by 5 bases, with 15 bases between. The CDR3 DNA is TGTGCCAGCAGTCCCAGGGTTGGGGGGACTGAAGCTTTCTTT. Translated, it gives CASSPRVGGTEAFF.

This chain connects TRBV11-1 to TRBJ2-7, with D perhaps TRBD1 (5 bases). V was pared by 3 bases and J by 6 bases, with 15 bases between. The germline V gene encodes CDR1 SGHAT and CDR2 FQDESV (reference sequence). This CDR3 has 14 residues. The CDR3 DNA follows: TGTGCCAGCAGCTTGCTCCTTTCAGGGCTCGAGCAGTACTTC. It specifies CASSLLLSGLEQYF.

This clonotype was seen more than once but under ten times. The chain uses TRBV19 and TRBJ1-2; D not certain. The CDR3 consists of 13 residues. Germline values: CDR1 LNHDA, CDR2 SQIVND (reference sequence). Trimming took 5 bases from V and 5 from J, leaving 12 bases between them. DNA for the CDR3: TGTGCCAGTAGTGGGCTGGCGGAGTATGGCTACACCTTC. Protein product: CASSGLAEYGYTF.

The table lists this clonotype with a few counts. The J gene is TRBJ1-2, the V gene TRBV2; D remains unclear. CDR3 length equals 12 residues. V lost 7 bases and J 2 bases, leaving 8 bases between the germline ends. The V gene's germline CDR1 is SNHLY and CDR2 FYNNEI. In DNA, the CDR3 is TGTGCCAGCAATGCAGAAAACTATGGCTACACCTTC. It yields the protein CASNAENYGYTF.

The table lists this clonotype with many counts. The genes are TRBV9 and TRBJ2-5; TRBD1 is a possible D gene (5 bases). Germline values: CDR1 SGDLS, CDR2 YYNGEE. This CDR3 is built from 15 residues. The V end lost 4 bases, the J end lost 4 bases, and 17 bases lay between the germline ends. The CDR3 region is CASSRDQGSGETQYF. In DNA form, the CDR3 reads TGTGCCAGCAGCAGAGATCAGGGCAGTGGAGAGACCCAGTACTTC. Combining the CDR3 with reference TRBV9 and TRBJ2-5 gives the whole variable domain DSGVTQTPKHLITATGQRVTLRCSPRSGDLSVYWYQQSLDQGLQFLIQYYNGEERAKGNILERFSAQQFPDLHSELNLSSLELGDSALYFCASSRDQGSGETQYFGPGTRLLVL.

Of note for this clonotype: With a much larger clone just one base away, this may be a read error. The chain carries TRBV20-1 and TRBJ1-1; 7 nucleotides agree with TRBD1. From germline, CDR1 is DFQATT and CDR2 SNEGSKA (reference sequence). CDR3 size: 14 residues. The V segment lost 5 bases and the J segment 1 base; nucleotides outside the gene matches: 7. CDR3 sequence: CSAVGQATNTEAFF. In nucleotides, the CDR3 is TGCAGTGCTGTAGGACAGGCGACGAACACTGAAGCTTTCTTT.

The V call is TRBV30, the J call TRBJ2-7, with TRBD2 identical over 12 bases. This CDR3 is built from 18 residues. After removal of 4 bases from V and 2 bases from J, the junction contained 15 bases not matched to a gene. CDR1 and CDR2 (germline): GTSNPN, SVGIG (reference sequence). In DNA form, the CDR3 reads TGTGCCTGGAATAAGGGACTAGCGGGCGAAGCCCCCCCCTACGAGCAGTACTTC. Its translation: CAWNKGLAGEAPPYEQYF.